This T cell receptor beta chain was obtained from a study of blood T cell repertoires in COVID-19. About the study: The United States, Italy and Spain provided the acute and convalescent COVID-19 samples. PBMCs, B-cell-depleted T cells, or T cells were the source of the cDNA or gDNA that made up the material.

Produced via immunoSEQ multiplex PCR; TCRdb's table is partial and in-frame only. The repertoire holds a few hundred thousand clones, with around nine tenths as singletons. The CDR3 runs to 17 residues. From germline, CDR1 is SGHNT and CDR2 YENEEA. With 7 bases clipped from V and 0 bases from J, the junction kept 8 bases outside the gene matches. The receptor was isolated from a woman aged 25 to 39 who had been exposed to COVID-19. Sequencing input: PBMCs or T cells enriched from blood (not recorded which). The V gene is TRBV11-3, the J gene TRBJ2-6, with 8 bases fitting TRBD2. The CDR3 reads CASIPGGGNSGANVLTF. CDR3 in DNA: TGTGCCAGCATCCCCGGGGGGGGGAACTCTGGGGCCAACGTCCTGACTTTC.